These T cell receptor beta chains were read from a single sample in a study of blood T cell repertoires in COVID-19. Assay: immunoSEQ multiplex PCR; the TCRdb copy retains only in-frame clones and omits some. Of around 200,000 clones in the sample, roughly 87% were seen once. Material for sequencing was PBMCs or T cells enriched from blood (not recorded which). These receptors all stem from a man between 18 and 29 years old with acute COVID-19. Each CDR3 is given with its conserved first and last residue. Fields, in order: clone size, J gene, V gene, D gene, CDR3 DNA, CDR3 protein. The D gene is left open where the match is weak. Clone size, where shown, is once, few, many, or a class for clones that have expanded.

>NA|TRBJ1-1|TRBV29-1|NA
TGCAGCGTTGGGGCCATGGGGAACACTGAAGCTTTCTTT
CSVGAMGNTEAFF
>NA|TRBJ2-1|TRBV9|TRBD1
TGTGCCAGCAGCGGACAGGGGGGTGAGCAGTTCTTC
CASSGQGGEQFF
>once|TRBJ2-2|TRBV7-9|TRBD1
TGTGCCAGCAGCTTGCCAAAAGGACAGGGAATCGCCGGGGAGCTGTTTTTT
CASSLPKGQGIAGELFF
>NA|TRBJ2-7|TRBV2|NA
TGTGCCAGCAGAACCACCGATAGCTCCTACGAGCAGTACTTC
CASRTTDSSYEQYF
>NA|TRBJ1-1|TRBV30|TRBD1
TGTGCCTGGAGTGTACAGGGGGGGAGAACTGAAGCTTTCTTT
CAWSVQGGRTEAFF
>NA|TRBJ1-1|TRBV5-6|TRBD1
TGTGCCAGCAGCCCTACCGGGACAGGGGGCACTGAAGCTTTCTTT
CASSPTGTGGTEAFF
>NA|TRBJ2-5|TRBV27|NA
TGTGCCAGCAGTCCCCGGTTCCAAGAGACCCAGTACTTC
CASSPRFQETQYF
>once|TRBJ1-2|TRBV10-3|TRBD1
TGTGCCATCAGTGATATCGGGACAGGGGATGGCTACACCTTC
CAISDIGTGDGYTF
>NA|TRBJ2-7|TRBV5-6|NA
TGTGCCAGCAGGGGGGACAAGCGCTACGAGCAGTACTTC
CASRGDKRYEQYF
>once|TRBJ1-6|TRBV30|TRBD1
TGTGCCTGGATACAGGGGCGCTCACCCCTCCACTTT
CAWIQGRSPLHF
>NA|TRBJ2-7|TRBV6-5|TRBD1
TGTGCCAGCAGCCCCGGACAGGTCGGCTACGAGCAGTACTTC
CASSPGQVGYEQYF
>NA|TRBJ1-1|TRBV11-1|NA
TGTGCCAGCAGCCGACAGACGAACACTGAAGCTTTCTTT
CASSRQTNTEAFF
>NA|TRBJ1-5|TRBV30|NA
TGTGCCTGGAGCGCCCAGGCGGGTAGCCAGCCCCAGCATTTT
CAWSAQAGSQPQHF
>NA|TRBJ2-2|TRBV9|TRBD2
TGTGCCAGCAGCGTAGAAAGCGGGAAGAACACCGGGGAGCTGTTTTTT
CASSVESGKNTGELFF
>NA|TRBJ2-1|TRBV24-1|TRBD1
TGTGCCACCGCGACAGGGTTCCTATCACCCTACAATGAGCAGTTCTTC
CATATGFLSPYNEQFF
>NA|TRBJ1-5|TRBV19|TRBD1
TGTGCCAGCCAACAGGGGGCTTGGGAGCCCCAGCATTTT
CASQQGAWEPQHF
>NA|TRBJ1-1|TRBV6-5|NA
TGTGCCACCTTTCGGGGGACGGAAGCTTTCTTT
CATFRGTEAFF
>NA|TRBJ2-5|TRBV9|TRBD2
TGTGCCAGCAGCGCCACGGTGGGGGGGGAGACCCAGTACTTC
CASSATVGGETQYF
>NA|TRBJ1-4|TRBV7-9|NA
TGTGCCAGCAGCTTTTCAGGCAGTGAAAAACTGTTTTTT
CASSFSGSEKLFF
>NA|TRBJ1-5|TRBV25-1|NA
TGTGCCAGCAGCTATAGCAATCAGCCCCAGCATTTT
CASSYSNQPQHF
>NA|TRBJ2-3|TRBV5-8|NA
TGTGCCAGCAGCTTGGGAGACAGAATAGACACAGATACGCAGTATTTT
CASSLGDRIDTDTQYF
>NA|TRBJ2-7|TRBV7-9|TRBD1
TGTGCCAGCAGCTTAAGTGCAGGGGGCGGCGAGCAGTACTTC
CASSLSAGGGEQYF
>NA|TRBJ2-2|TRBV5-4|NA
TGTGCCAGCAGCTTGGAGCGGGCGGGCACCGGGGAGCTGTTTTTT
CASSLERAGTGELFF
>NA|TRBJ1-1|TRBV6-5|NA
TGTGCCAGCAGTTACTCGACCAGGAAGAACACTGAAGCTTTCTTT
CASSYSTRKNTEAFF
>few|TRBJ1-1|TRBV7-9|NA
TGTGCCAGCAGCTTGAGGGAGGGGGAGGCTTTCTTT
CASSLREGEAFF
>NA|TRBJ2-1|TRBV15|TRBD1
TGTGCCACCTCCGACAGGGCGGGTGGCTACAATGAGCAGTTCTTC
CATSDRAGGYNEQFF
>NA|TRBJ2-5|TRBV7-2|NA
TGTGCCAGCACCCCCGGAGGGAGGGAGACCCAGTACTTC
CASTPGGRETQYF
>NA|TRBJ2-7|TRBV5-6|NA
TGTGCCAGCAGCTTGGAAGGGAGTCCCTACGAGCAGTACTTC
CASSLEGSPYEQYF
>NA|TRBJ1-1|TRBV28|TRBD1
TGTGCCAGTAGGGACAGAGGCACTGAAGCTTTCTTT
CASRDRGTEAFF